This T cell receptor (beta chain) comes out of a study of T cell changes during pregnancy in multiple sclerosis (dated by TCRdb to about 2019). Regarding the study in general: Changes in the T cell repertoire over the course of pregnancy were examined in this study in women with multiple sclerosis.

Trimming leaves V shorter by 0 bases and J shorter by 9 bases, with the junction holding 12 bases beyond the gene matches. The germline V gene sets CDR1 to SGHRS and CDR2 to YFSETQ. From the cysteine through the phenylalanine, the CDR3 covers 18 amino acids. CDR3 DNA is the only sequence kept; it has 54 bases, read in frame from the first base. Points on this clone: No antigen is known for it. Within one base of it there is no much larger clone, and no base qualities were kept.

The library was prepared using the immunoSEQ multiplex PCR assay. Sourced from immuneACCESS, this table was stored by TCRdb with only in-frame sequences that have V and J called. A share of the clones is absent; for the studies checked, an unresolved V gene accounts for under half, and the remainder has no known explanation. This sample lists around 45,000 clones; about nine tenths were detected once. The ten biggest clones cover roughly 0.7% of the sample. This receptor was obtained from a female donor with multiple sclerosis, enrolled in a pregnancy study. Rearrangement joined TRBV5-1 to TRBJ2-1; 13 central nucleotides agree with TRBD2. Here the sequenced sample was CD4+ T cells from peripheral blood mononuclear cells, taken before pregnancy. The DNA sequence is given as TGCGCCAGCAGCTTGGCAGCAGCAGGACTAGCGGGAGTGGGTGAGCAGTTCTTC. The encoded protein is CASSLAAAGLAGVGEQFF.